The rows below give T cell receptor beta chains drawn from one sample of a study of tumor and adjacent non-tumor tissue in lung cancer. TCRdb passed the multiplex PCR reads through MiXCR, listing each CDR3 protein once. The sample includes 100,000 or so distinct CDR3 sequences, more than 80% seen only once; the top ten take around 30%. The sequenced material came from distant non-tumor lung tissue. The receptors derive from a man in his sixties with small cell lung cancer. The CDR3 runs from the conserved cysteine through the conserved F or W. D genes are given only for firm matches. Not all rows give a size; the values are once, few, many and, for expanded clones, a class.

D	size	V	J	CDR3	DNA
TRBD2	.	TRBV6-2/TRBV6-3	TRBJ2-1	CAGCRAGGPHNEQFF	TGTGCCGGCTGTCGAGCGGGAGGGCCCCACAATGAGCAGTTCTTC
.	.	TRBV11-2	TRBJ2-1	CTSSLEPASYNEQFF	TGTACCAGCAGCTTAGAGCCCGCCTCTTACAATGAGCAGTTCTTT
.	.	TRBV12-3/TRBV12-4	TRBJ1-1	CASSLTRNIEAFF	TGTGCCAGCAGTTTAACTCGAAACATCGAAGCTTTCTTT
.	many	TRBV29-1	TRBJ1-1	CSVGAEGGTEAFF	TGCAGCGTTGGAGCTGAGGGGGGGACTGAAGCTTTCTTT
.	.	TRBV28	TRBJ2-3	CASSLVHSAGTDTQFF	TGTGCCAGCAGTTTAGTGCACTCCGCGGGAACAGATACGCAGTTTTTT
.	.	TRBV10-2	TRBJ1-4	CASTRHLNEKLFF	TGCGCCAGCACGAGACACCTTAATGAAAAACTGTTTTTT
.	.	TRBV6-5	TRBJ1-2	CASILQIGTIYGYTF	TGTGCCAGCATTCTGCAAATCGGGACGATCTATGGCTACACCTTC
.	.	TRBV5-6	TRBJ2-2	CASSLVGRLAGELFF	TGTGCCAGCAGCTTGGTCGGGAGACTTGCCGGTGAGCTGTTTTTT
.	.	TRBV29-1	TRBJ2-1	CSVEWRDCSYNEQFF	TGCAGCGTTGAATGGCGGGACTGTTCCTACAATGAGCAGTTCTTC
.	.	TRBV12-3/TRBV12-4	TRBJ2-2	CASSFWWGSNNGELFF	TGTGCCAGCAGTTTTTGGTGGGGGTCGAACAACGGGGAGCTGTTTTTT
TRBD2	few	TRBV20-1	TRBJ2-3	CSARAIGTSGKDTQYF	TGCAGTGCTAGAGCTATAGGGACTAGCGGGAAGGATACGCAGTATTTT
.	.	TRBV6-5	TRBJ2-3	CAIRSGIGTDTQYF	TGCGCCATCCGTAGCGGAATTGGCACAGATACGCAGTATTTT
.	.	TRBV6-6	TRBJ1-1	CASSLTDANTEAVF	TGCGCCAGCAGTCTGACAGACGCCAACACTGAAGCTGTCTTT
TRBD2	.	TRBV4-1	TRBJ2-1	CTNSQPVAGGSYNGQFF	TGCACCAACAGCCAGCCAGTAGCGGGGGGATCTTACAATGGGCAGTTCTTC
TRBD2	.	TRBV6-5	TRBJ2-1	CAGSYSICGLAGNEQFF	TGTGCCGGCAGTTACTCGATCTGTGGACTAGCGGGCAATGAGCAGTTCTTC
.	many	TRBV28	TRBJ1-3	CASSQFSGTLGNTIYF	TGTGCCAGCAGCCAGTTCTCCGGGACCCTTGGAAACACCATATATTTT
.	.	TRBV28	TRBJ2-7	CASRTGTEAYEQYF	TGTGCCAGCAGAACCGGAACAGAGGCCTACGAGCAGTACTTC
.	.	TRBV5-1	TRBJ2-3	CASSLPASTDTQYF	TGCGCCAGCAGCTTACCTGCTAGCACAGATACGCAGTATTTT